This record concerns one TCR beta chain sequence. Vbeta (60) and Jbeta (13) primers were used in the PCR. Sequenced by immunoSEQ multiplex PCR; TCRdb stores in-frame clones only, minus some. The table records over 100,000 clones, around three quarters of them present only once. The sample belongs to a study of cytomegalovirus exposure and HLA in healthy donors. Study details: Among 350 to 500 genotyped donors, around 80% fell in the Caucasian-associated ancestry cluster.

Trimming took 4 bases from V and 7 from J, leaving 18 bases between them. This CDR3 region has 14 residues. CDR1 is SGHRS, CDR2 YFSETQ, per germline. This TCR was recovered from a woman aged 18-30 years in good health and CMV-seropositive. The chain couples TRBV5-1 to TRBJ2-7; TRBD2 is a possible D gene (6 bases). Material for sequencing was PBMCs. This CDR3 is CASSPRDLGVEQYF. The CDR3 DNA reads as TGCGCCAGCAGCCCCCGGGACTTGGGTGTAGAGCAGTACTTC. The full variable domain, completed using reference TRBV5-1 and TRBJ2-7, is KAGVTQTPRYLIKTRGQQVTLSCSPISGHRSVSWYQQTPGQGLQFLFEYFSETQRNKGNFPGRFSGRQFSNSRSEMNVSTLELGDSALYLCASSPRDLGVEQYFGPGTRLTVT.